Below are 18 T cell receptor beta chains sequenced from a single sample in a study of cytomegalovirus exposure and HLA in healthy donors (dated by TCRdb to about 2017). Libraries were made using the immunoSEQ multiplex PCR assay. The multiplex PCR relied on a mix of 60 forward primers for TCR Vbeta segments and 13 reverse primers for TCR Jbeta segments. Not all clones reach the TCRdb copy of this immuneACCESS table, which keeps in-frame sequences only. Checked studies attribute under half of the gap to unresolved V genes and leave the rest unexplained. For this sample there are some 150,000 clones; approximately 60% appear just once. Roughly 6.8% of the sample rests with the top ten. Sequencing was done on a sample of PBMCs. The source is a woman aged 60-70 years in good health and CMV-seropositive.

This chain joins TRBV5-6 and TRBJ1-4; D possibly corresponds to TRBD1 (5 bases). The CDR3 contains 13 residues. Germline loops: CDR1 SGHDT, CDR2 YYEEEE. V lost 4 bases to trimming and J lost 2 bases, with 6 bases between them. The CDR3 reads CASSPGTNEKLFF. CDR3 sequence (DNA): TGTGCCAGCAGCCCAGGGACTAATGAAAAACTGTTTTTT.

This clone occurred a few times. This chain uses TRBV7-7 with TRBJ2-1, with 7 bases lining up with TRBD1. Trimming took 4 bases from V and 9 from J; bases not matched to a gene: 6. The germline CDR1 and CDR2 sequences are SSHAT and FNYEAQ (reference sequence). The CDR3 totals 13 residues. The CDR3 region has the DNA TGTGCCAGCAGCTCGACAGGGTTCGTTGAGCAGTTCTTC. It yields the protein CASSSTGFVEQFF.

The rearrangement links TRBV18 to TRBJ1-1, with a possible D match to TRBD1 (5 bases). The germline V gene has CDR1 KGHSH and CDR2 LQKENI. CDR3 length: 15 residues. Trimming removed 2 bases from V and 4 bases from J, with 14 bases in between. The CDR3 here is CASSPLTAGGTEAFF. CDR3 nucleotide sequence: TGTGCCAGCTCACCATTAACGGCGGGGGGCACTGAAGCTTTCTTT.

This chain joins TRBV7-9 and TRBJ2-7; a possible D gene is TRBD2 (6 bases). Trimming took 2 bases from V and 6 from J, leaving 11 bases between them. This CDR3 is built from 13 residues. CDR1 is SEHNR and CDR2 is FQNEAQ in the germline V gene (reference sequence). The CDR3 DNA reads TGTGCCAGCAGCTTATCTACCGGGAGCGAGCAGTACTTC. Its protein product is CASSLSTGSEQYF.

This clone was seen a handful of times. V gene TRBV7-8 combines with J gene TRBJ2-1; the D gene is possibly TRBD2 (5 bases). Germline loops: CDR1 SGHVS, CDR2 FQNEAQ. Trimming cost V 1 base and J 5 bases, with 9 bases left between them. The CDR3 has 14 amino acids. The CDR3 DNA sequence: TGTGCCAGCAGCTTAGGTCCTAGCAACAATGAGCAGTTCTTC. Its translation: CASSLGPSNNEQFF.

The CDR3 region has the DNA TGCGCCAGCAGCCAAGATTACCCGGGACAGGGTAACGAGCAGTACTTC. The encoded protein is CASSQDYPGQGNEQYF. V is TRBV4-1 and J is TRBJ2-7, with 9 bases that match TRBD1. Per the germline V gene, CDR1 is MGHRA and CDR2 is YSYEKL. The CDR3 totals 16 residues. Unmatched junction bases numbered 8, after V lost 0 bases and J lost 5 bases.

This chain connects TRBV28 to TRBJ2-2, with 7 bases fitting TRBD1. Losses at the gene ends were 8 bases for V and 6 bases for J; bases not matched to a gene: 12. Germline-derived CDR1 and CDR2 are MDHEN and SYDVKM. This CDR3 spans 15 amino acids. The CDR3 loop reads CASGNRGPRAGELFF. The CDR3 nucleotides are TGTGCCAGCGGCAACAGGGGACCCCGGGCCGGGGAGCTGTTTTTT.

The rearrangement joins TRBV6-6 to TRBJ1-5; 8 nucleotides align to TRBD1. In germline, CDR1 is MNHNY, CDR2 SVGAGI (reference sequence). The CDR3 is 13 residues long. V was clipped by 5 bases and J by 6 bases; unmatched bases: 3. The CDR3 region is CASSDRGVQPQHF. The DNA of the CDR3 is TGTGCCAGCAGTGACAGGGGAGTTCAGCCCCAGCATTTT.

The chain is built from TRBV6-5 and TRBJ2-3, with TRBD1 identical over 7 bases. This CDR3 has 15 amino acids. Germline assignment: CDR1 MNHEY and CDR2 SVGAGI. V was clipped by 3 bases and J by 5 bases; unmatched bases: 8. The CDR3 spells CASSYKRQGGDTQYF. DNA for the CDR3: TGTGCCAGCAGTTATAAGAGACAGGGTGGAGATACGCAGTATTTT.

The chain couples TRBV5-4 to TRBJ1-2; TRBD1 matches at 8 bases. The CDR3 sequence is 16 residues long. Losses at the gene ends were 3 bases for V and 8 bases for J; bases not matched to a gene: 15. CDR1 and CDR2 (germline): SGHNT, YYREEE (reference sequence). CDR3 coding DNA: TGTGCCAGCAGCTGGGGACAGGCGACTCTCTTCTTGGGCTACACCTTC. Encoded protein: CASSWGQATLFLGYTF. The whole variable domain, remainder taken from reference TRBV5-4 and TRBJ1-2, is ETGVTQSPTHLIKTRGQQVTLRCSSQSGHNTVSWYQQALGQGPQFIFQYYREEENGRGNFPPRFSGLQFPNYSSELNVNALELDDSALYLCASSWGQATLFLGYTFGSGTRLTVV.

This clone came up a few times. The junction and the germline gene differ at one end; a read error may be behind it. The chain carries TRBV30 and TRBJ1-1; D remains unclear. This CDR3 has 13 residues. Germline V CDR1 and CDR2: GTSNPN, SVGIG (reference sequence). The DNA for the CDR3 is TGTGCCTGGACCAAAACAGTGAAAACTGAAGCTTTCTTT. Its translation is CAWTKTVKTEAFF. The full variable domain, its missing parts supplied by reference TRBV30 and TRBJ1-1, is SQTIHQWPATLVQPVGSPLSLECTVEGTSNPNLYWYRQAAGRGLQLLFYSVGIGQISSEVPQNLSASRPQDRQFILSSKKLLLSDSGFYLCAWTKTVKTEAFFGQGTRLTVV.

In the case of this clone: Other DNA variants within this sample encode the same CDR3. The gene calls are TRBV10-3 and TRBJ1-1, with TRBD1 matching 7 bases. The CDR3 is 13 amino acids. V shed 6 bases, J shed 0 bases, and the junction held 1 base outside the gene matches. Germline V gene data show CDR1 as ENHRY and CDR2 as SYGVKD. The CDR3 DNA is TGTGCCATCAGGACAGGGTTGAACACTGAAGCTTTCTTT. This encodes CAIRTGLNTEAFF.

This clone was observed a handful of times. The chain has TRBV7-2 and TRBJ1-1, with D hard to call. This CDR3 contains 13 residues. Germline V gives CDR1 SGHTA, CDR2 FQGNSA. The V end was cut by 2 bases, the J end by 1 base, with 5 bases between. This chain's CDR3 is CASSLIANTEAFF. CDR3 coding DNA: TGTGCCAGCAGCTTAATAGCGAACACTGAAGCTTTCTTT.

This clone came up a few times. The V and J genes are TRBV5-1 and TRBJ2-5, with TRBD2 matching over 10 bases. This CDR3 has 15 amino acids. V lost 4 bases to trimming and J lost 5 bases; unmatched junction nucleotides: 8. Germline values: CDR1 SGHRS, CDR2 YFSETQ. The CDR3: CASSEVLAGDETQYF. The CDR3 nucleotides are TGCGCCAGCAGCGAAGTCCTAGCGGGAGACGAGACCCAGTACTTC.

V and J are TRBV9 and TRBJ1-5; D possibly corresponds to TRBD1 (5 bases). Per germline, CDR1 SGDLS and CDR2 YYNGEE. V was trimmed by 0 bases and J by 3 bases, leaving 7 bases between them. The CDR3 sequence is 14 residues long. The CDR3 reads CASSVGQTNQPQHF. DNA for the CDR3: TGTGCCAGCAGCGTAGGACAGACCAATCAGCCCCAGCATTTT.

The gene calls are TRBV9 and TRBJ2-7; D is perhaps TRBD2 (6 bases). Per germline, CDR1 SGDLS and CDR2 YYNGEE. The CDR3 contains 15 residues. V gave up 3 bases and J gave up 4 bases, with 17 bases separating them. The CDR3 bases are TGTGCCAGCAGCGAGGGGACGGGGGTACCTTACGAGCAGTACTTC. Translating it yields CASSEGTGVPYEQYF. The complete variable domain, with remaining parts taken from reference TRBV9 and TRBJ2-7, reads DSGVTQTPKHLITATGQRVTLRCSPRSGDLSVYWYQQSLDQGLQFLIQYYNGEERAKGNILERFSAQQFPDLHSELNLSSLELGDSALYFCASSEGTGVPYEQYFGPGTRLTVT.

With respect to this clone: Other DNA sequences of this sample code for an identical CDR3. The rearrangement uses TRBV7-8 and TRBJ1-2; TRBD1 might be the D (6 bases). The CDR3 is 13 residues long. The V gene lost 6 bases and the J gene lost 7 bases, with 15 bases spanning the gap. Germline V gene data show CDR1 as SGHVS and CDR2 as FQNEAQ. The CDR3 loop reads CASSPTGFSGYTF. The DNA of the CDR3 is TGTGCCAGCAGTCCAACAGGGTTTAGTGGCTACACCTTC.

The gene calls are TRBV4-3 and TRBJ2-4, with D possibly being TRBD2 (6 bases). The CDR3 runs to 15 residues. In germline, CDR1 is LGHNA, CDR2 YSLEER. The V gene lost 0 bases and the J gene lost 4 bases, with 10 bases spanning the gap. Here the CDR3 reads CASSQDAGPKNIQYF. In DNA form, the CDR3 reads TGCGCCAGCAGCCAAGATGCGGGGCCTAAAAACATTCAGTACTTC.